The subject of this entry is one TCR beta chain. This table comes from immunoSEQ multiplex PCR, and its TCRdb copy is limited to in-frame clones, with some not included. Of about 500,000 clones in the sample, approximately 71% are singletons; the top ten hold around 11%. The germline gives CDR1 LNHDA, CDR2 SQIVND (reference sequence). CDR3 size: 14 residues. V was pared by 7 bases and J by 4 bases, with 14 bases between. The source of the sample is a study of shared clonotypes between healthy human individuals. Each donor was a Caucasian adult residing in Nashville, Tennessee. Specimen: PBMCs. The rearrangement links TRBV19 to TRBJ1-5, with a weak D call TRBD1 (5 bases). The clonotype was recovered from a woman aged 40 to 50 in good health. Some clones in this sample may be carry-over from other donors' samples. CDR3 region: CASTSGRYNQPQHF. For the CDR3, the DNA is TGTGCCAGTACCTCGGGACGGTATAATCAGCCCCAGCATTTT.